This T cell receptor (beta chain) stems from a study of T cell responses to AZD1222 COVID-19 vaccine. Study findings and constraints: Unmutated variant regions are reportedly targeted by nearly half of spike-specific TCRs. Donors in the cohort were predominantly white British and more often female, and clonal diversity was possibly underestimated. With two AZD1222 doses given, Spike-specific TCR breadth and depth both rose. Vaccine-associated CD4 TCRs spanned spike, dominant at 160-218 and 743-854.

A remark on this clone: Its antigen remains unknown.

This CDR3 is 16 amino acids long. CDR1 is SGHAT and CDR2 is FQNNGV in the germline V gene. V was pared by 5 bases and J by 2 bases, with 9 bases of the junction left unmatched. The table came from immunoSEQ multiplex PCR; TCRdb's copy has only in-frame clones and leaves some out. This sample carries about 86,000 clones, approximately 88% of them seen once, and the ten largest clones take roughly 12%. The chain uses TRBV11-2 and TRBJ2-5; 9 bases align to TRBD1. The receptor comes from an adult who received the AZD1222 COVID-19 vaccine. Source: peripheral blood, taken 28 days after the second AZD1222 dose. CDR3 protein: CASSATGTGNQETQYF. The DNA for the CDR3 is TGTGCCAGCAGCGCCACCGGGACAGGGAATCAAGAGACCCAGTACTTC.